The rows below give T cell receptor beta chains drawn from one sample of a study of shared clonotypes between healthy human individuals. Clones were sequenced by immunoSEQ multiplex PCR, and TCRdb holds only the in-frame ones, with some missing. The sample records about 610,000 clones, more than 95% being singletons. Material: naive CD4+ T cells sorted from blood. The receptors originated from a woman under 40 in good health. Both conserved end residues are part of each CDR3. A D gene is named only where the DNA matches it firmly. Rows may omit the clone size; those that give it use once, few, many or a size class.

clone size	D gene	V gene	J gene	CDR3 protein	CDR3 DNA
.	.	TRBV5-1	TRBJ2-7	CASSLEGTGYEQYF	TGCGCCAGCAGCTTAGAGGGAACGGGCTACGAGCAGTACTTC
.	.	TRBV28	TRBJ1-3	CASRYRQWGISGNTIYF	TGTGCCAGCAGGTATAGACAGTGGGGAATCTCTGGAAACACCATATATTTT
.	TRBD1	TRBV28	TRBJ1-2	CASTADRARSYTF	TGTGCCAGCACCGCGGACAGGGCAAGGAGCTACACCTTC
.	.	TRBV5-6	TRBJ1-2	CASSLGVGAEANYGYTF	TGTGCCAGCAGCTTGGGGGTGGGAGCGGAAGCTAACTATGGCTACACCTTC
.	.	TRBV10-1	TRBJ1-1	CASSDSRGGTEAFF	TGCGCCAGCAGTGATAGCCGAGGTGGCACTGAAGCTTTCTTT
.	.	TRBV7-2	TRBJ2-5	CASSLGSQTSQATQYF	TGTGCCAGCAGCTTAGGTTCCCAAACCAGCCAGGCGACCCAGTACTTC
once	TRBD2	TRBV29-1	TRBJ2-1	CSVLASGSYNEQFF	TGCAGCGTTTTGGCTAGCGGCTCCTACAATGAGCAGTTCTTC
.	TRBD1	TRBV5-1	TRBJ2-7	CASSPTGGYEQYF	TGCGCCAGCAGCCCTACAGGGGGATACGAGCAGTACTTC
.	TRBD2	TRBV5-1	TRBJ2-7	CASSVTSRPYEQYF	TGCGCCAGCTCTGTGACTAGCAGACCATACGAGCAGTACTTC
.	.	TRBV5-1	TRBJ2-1	CASSLRRSGDNYNEQFF	TGCGCCAGCAGCTTGCGACGCAGTGGGGATAACTACAATGAGCAGTTCTTC
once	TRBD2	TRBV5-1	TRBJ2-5	CASSWGVAGNQETQYF	TGCGCCAGCAGCTGGGGGGTAGCGGGAAACCAAGAGACCCAGTACTTC
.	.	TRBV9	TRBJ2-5	CASSGRDGSYQETQYF	TGTGCCAGCAGCGGACGGGACGGGTCGTACCAAGAGACCCAGTACTTC
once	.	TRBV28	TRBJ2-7	CASPRGSSYEQYF	TGTGCCAGCCCAAGGGGGAGCTCTTACGAGCAGTACTTC
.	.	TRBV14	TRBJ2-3	CASSPRGRGTDTQYF	TGTGCCAGCAGCCCCCGGGGCAGGGGTACAGATACGCAGTATTTT
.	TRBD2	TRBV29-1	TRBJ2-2	CSDSGTNTGELFF	TGCAGCGATAGCGGGACTAACACCGGGGAGCTGTTTTTT
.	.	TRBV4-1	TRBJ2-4	CASSQITRVNIQYF	TGCGCCAGCAGCCAGATTACGCGGGTTAACATTCAGTACTTC
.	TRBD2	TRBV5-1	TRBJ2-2	CASSLQLTSGRGSSGELFF	TGCGCCAGCAGCTTGCAACTGACTAGCGGGAGGGGGTCTTCCGGGGAGCTGTTTTTT
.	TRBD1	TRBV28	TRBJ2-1	CASSSPGTGGPRQFF	TGTGCCAGCAGTTCCCCCGGGACAGGGGGCCCGAGGCAGTTCTTC